A single sample gave rise to the 21 T cell receptor beta chains below, sequenced in a study of blood T cell repertoires in COVID-19 (dated by TCRdb to 2019 to 2021). The library was produced with the immunoSEQ multiplex PCR assay. Drawn from immuneACCESS, this table holds only the in-frame rearrangements with V and J called that TCRdb kept. Clones are partly lost; checked studies trace under half to an unresolved V gene and leave the rest unexplained. This sample lists about 210,000 clones; around 81% were detected once. The leading ten clones occupy around 9.3% of the sample. Sequences were obtained from PBMCs or T cells enriched from blood (not recorded which). Receptors were obtained from a woman between 50 and 59 years old with acute COVID-19.

The chain links TRBV19 to TRBJ1-1; D gene uncertain. Germline V gives CDR1 LNHDA, CDR2 SQIVND (reference sequence). This CDR3 comprises 12 residues. The V gene lost 3 bases and the J gene lost 5 bases, with 7 bases spanning the gap. CDR3 in amino acids: CASSMRETEAFF. CDR3 DNA sequence: TGTGCCAGTAGTATGCGGGAAACTGAAGCTTTCTTT.

This chain links TRBV27 with TRBJ1-1; D is unclear. Germline assignment: CDR1 MNHEY and CDR2 SMNVEV (reference sequence). V was cut by 3 bases and J by 4 bases, with 6 bases left in between. The CDR3 length is 12 residues. DNA for the CDR3: TGTGCCAGCAGTTTTGTCGGCACTGAAGCTTTCTTT. Translation gives CASSFVGTEAFF.

V usage is TRBV19 and J usage is TRBJ1-1; D uncertain. CDR3 length equals 15 residues. V was clipped by 1 base and J by 1 base, with 10 bases between them. Per the germline V gene, CDR1 is LNHDA and CDR2 is SQIVND (reference sequence). The CDR3 DNA reads as TGTGCCAGTAGTATAGTTGGGAGCTGGAACACTGAAGCTTTCTTT. It codes for CASSIVGSWNTEAFF. Based on the CDR3 plus reference TRBV19 and TRBJ1-1, the full variable domain is DGGITQSPKYLFRKEGQNVTLSCEQNLNHDAMYWYRQDPGQGLRLIYYSQIVNDFQKGDIAEGYSVSREKKESFPLTVTSAQKNPTAFYLCASSIVGSWNTEAFFGQGTRLTVV.

This clone was counted between two and nine times. This chain connects TRBV6-2 or TRBV6-3 to TRBJ2-2, with 11 bases matching TRBD2. CDR1 is MNHEY, CDR2 SVGEGT, per germline. The CDR3 consists of 18 residues. The V and J ends lost 2 bases and 3 bases, in that order; junction bases with no gene match: 8. The CDR3 protein is CASSYPASGRWDTGELFF. CDR3 sequence (DNA): TGTGCCAGCAGTTACCCGGCTAGCGGGAGGTGGGACACCGGGGAGCTGTTTTTT.

The chain combines TRBV4-1 with TRBJ2-7; 7 nucleotides agree with TRBD1. CDR1 is MGHRA, CDR2 YSYEKL, per germline. The CDR3 spans 13 residues. The ends lost 1 base at V and 6 bases at J; junction bases unmatched: 3. The CDR3 DNA reads TGCGCCAGCAGCCAAGGACAGGGTCGCGAGCAGTACTTC. It specifies CASSQGQGREQYF.

V is TRBV6-1 and J is TRBJ2-2; perhaps TRBD2 as D (5 bases). The CDR3 contains 14 residues. Germline V gene lookup returns CDR1 MNHNS and CDR2 SASEGT. Deletions cut 5 bases from V and 1 base from J, with 8 bases between. In nucleotides, the CDR3 is TGTGCCAGCAGTCCCCGGGGGAACACCGGGGAGCTGTTTTTT. Residues: CASSPRGNTGELFF.

This clone appeared a few times. The rearrangement uses TRBV6-2 or TRBV6-3 and TRBJ1-4; no reliable D call. V was cut by 6 bases and J by 10 bases, with 9 bases left in between. This CDR3 region has 11 residues. Germline-derived CDR1 and CDR2 are MNHEY and SVGEGT. The CDR3 loop reads CASSDTGKLFF. The CDR3 nucleotides are TGTGCCAGCAGCGATACTGGAAAACTGTTTTTT.

This clone was counted a single time. The rearrangement joins TRBV6-5 to TRBJ1-1, with D hard to call. The CDR3 covers 15 residues. Germline CDR1 MNHEY, CDR2 SVGAGI. V was clipped by 2 bases and J by 0 bases, with 10 bases between them. DNA for the CDR3: TGTGCCAGCAGTTACCATAACACAGTGAACACTGAAGCTTTCTTT. It is translated as CASSYHNTVNTEAFF.

The chain has TRBV20-1 and TRBJ2-4; 9 positions match TRBD1. The CDR3 sequence is 11 residues long. CDR1 DFQATT and CDR2 SNEGSKA come from the germline V gene (reference sequence). V lost 6 bases and J lost 15; bases outside the gene matches: 9. CDR3 in DNA: TGCAGTGCCAGGAACAGGGGGCGGGTGTACTTC. It yields the protein CSARNRGRVYF.

The chain employs TRBV10-3 and TRBJ2-7; 10 bases are a match to TRBD2. The CDR3 is 15 amino acids. Germline V CDR1 and CDR2: ENHRY, SYGVKD. Trimming at V came to 6 bases and at J to 0 bases, leaving 5 bases not matched to a gene. The CDR3 region is CAIRGTSASSYEQYF. CDR3 bases: TGTGCCATCAGAGGGACTAGCGCTAGCTCCTACGAGCAGTACTTC.

The chain couples TRBV18 to TRBJ1-3; D is uncertain. V lost 2 bases, J lost 4 bases, and 18 bases lay in between. The CDR3 consists of 17 residues. Germline V gene sequence: CDR1 KGHSH, CDR2 LQKENI. CDR3 in DNA: TGTGCCAGCTCACCAAAATCGCCGGTAGAGCCCGGAAACACCATATATTTT. Translated: CASSPKSPVEPGNTIYF. Supplemented by reference TRBV18 and TRBJ1-3, the full variable domain reads NAGVMQNPRHLVRRRGQEARLRCSPMKGHSHVYWYRQLPEEGLKFMVYLQKENIIDESGMPKERFSAEFPKEGPSILRIQQVVRGDSAAYFCASSPKSPVEPGNTIYFGEGSWLTVV.

The rearrangement links TRBV15 to TRBJ2-2; D ambiguous. The CDR3 spans 14 residues. Germline V CDR1 and CDR2: LNHNV, YYDKDF (reference sequence). Trimming stripped 4 bases from V and 4 bases from J, with 10 bases between. This chain's CDR3 is CATSTSFSTGELFF. The CDR3, as DNA: TGTGCCACCAGCACCAGTTTCTCCACCGGGGAGCTGTTTTTT.

The J gene is TRBJ2-5, the V gene TRBV5-4; tentative D call: TRBD1 (5 bases). The germline V gene encodes CDR1 SGHNT and CDR2 YYREEE (reference sequence). V shed 0 bases and J shed 1 base, with 10 bases lying between them. The CDR3 is 15 residues long. The CDR3 reads CASSLVGRAQETQYF. CDR3 bases: TGTGCCAGCAGCTTGGTGGGCAGGGCCCAAGAGACCCAGTACTTC.

This clone was seen a single time. This sequence joins TRBV28 and TRBJ1-5, with 9 positions matching TRBD1. This CDR3 has 14 residues. Trimming at V came to 6 bases and at J to 6 bases, leaving 6 bases not matched to a gene. Germline V gene sequence: CDR1 MDHEN, CDR2 SYDVKM. The DNA of the CDR3 is TGTGCCAGCAGCTCAGACAGGGGGAGTCAGCCCCAGCATTTT. It yields the protein CASSSDRGSQPQHF.

In its sample, this clone was seen once. J is TRBJ1-1 and V is TRBV5-1; D gene unclear. The V end was cut by 5 bases, the J end by 3 bases, with 11 bases between. Per the germline V gene, CDR1 is SGHRS and CDR2 is YFSETQ. The CDR3 has 13 amino acids. CDR3 sequence reads: CASRIAGDTEAFF. The CDR3 coding sequence is TGCGCCAGCAGGATTGCCGGGGACACTGAAGCTTTCTTT.

V and J are TRBV7-2 and TRBJ2-1, with D perhaps TRBD2 (6 bases). Germline V gene data show CDR1 as SGHTA and CDR2 as FQGNSA. The V end was cut by 4 bases, the J end by 7 bases, with 11 bases between. CDR3 size: 13 residues. CDR3: CASSYISGNEQFF. The CDR3 bases are TGTGCCAGCAGCTACATTAGCGGTAATGAGCAGTTCTTC.

V and J are TRBV18 and TRBJ2-7; 8 bases line up with TRBD1. CDR1 and CDR2 (germline): KGHSH, LQKENI. The CDR3 is 13 amino acids. V was pared by 8 bases and J by 2 bases, with 5 bases of the junction left unmatched. The CDR3 DNA sequence: TGTGCCAGCAAGACGACAGGGGCCTACGAGCAGTACTTC. It is translated as CASKTTGAYEQYF.

V gene TRBV4-3 combines with J gene TRBJ2-7; 11 bases map to TRBD1. This CDR3 comprises 16 residues. Germline loops: CDR1 LGHNA, CDR2 YSLEER. V lost 3 bases and J lost 5; bases outside the gene matches: 9. Here the CDR3 DNA reads TGCGCCAGCAGCCAGAACACCAGGACAGGGGGCGACGAGCAGTACTTC. Protein sequence: CASSQNTRTGGDEQYF.

The chain links TRBV7-8 to TRBJ2-5, with a weak D call TRBD1 (5 bases). Germline-derived CDR1 and CDR2 are SGHVS and FQNEAQ. The CDR3 has 14 amino acids. The V and J ends lost 3 bases and 4 bases respectively, with 12 bases between them. CDR3 region: CASSFLTAGETQYF. The CDR3 region has the DNA TGTGCCAGCAGCTTCCTGACAGCCGGAGAGACCCAGTACTTC.

This chain links TRBV20-1 with TRBJ1-1; maybe TRBD1 (6 bases). The germline V gene encodes CDR1 DFQATT and CDR2 SNEGSKA (reference sequence). Trimming took 5 bases from V and 5 from J, leaving 9 bases between them. The CDR3 covers 11 residues. The CDR3 DNA follows: TGCAGTGCTTATGGACAGACTGAAGCTTTCTTT. Protein: CSAYGQTEAFF.

The genes are TRBV3-1 (or the pseudogene TRBV3-2) and TRBJ2-7; TRBD2 matches 11 bases. Germline loops: CDR1 LGHDT, CDR2 YNNKEL (reference sequence). J was trimmed by 0 bases and V by 7 bases; bases with no gene match: 8. The CDR3 consists of 16 residues. The CDR3 here is CASTPTSGGVSYEQYF. For the CDR3, the DNA is TGTGCCAGCACCCCAACTAGCGGGGGTGTCTCCTACGAGCAGTACTTC.